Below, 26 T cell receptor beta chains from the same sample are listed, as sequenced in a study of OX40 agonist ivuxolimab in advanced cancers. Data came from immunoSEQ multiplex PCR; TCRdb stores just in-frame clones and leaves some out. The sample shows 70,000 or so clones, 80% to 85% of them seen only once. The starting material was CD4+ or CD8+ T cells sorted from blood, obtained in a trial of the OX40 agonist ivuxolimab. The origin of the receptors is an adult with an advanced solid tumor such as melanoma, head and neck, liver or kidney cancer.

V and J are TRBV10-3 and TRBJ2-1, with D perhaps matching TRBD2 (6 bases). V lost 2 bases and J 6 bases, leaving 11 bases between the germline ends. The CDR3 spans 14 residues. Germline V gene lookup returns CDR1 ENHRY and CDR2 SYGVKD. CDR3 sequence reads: CAISELASTNEQFF. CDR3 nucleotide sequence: TGTGCCATCAGTGAGCTAGCGTCCACCAATGAGCAGTTCTTC.

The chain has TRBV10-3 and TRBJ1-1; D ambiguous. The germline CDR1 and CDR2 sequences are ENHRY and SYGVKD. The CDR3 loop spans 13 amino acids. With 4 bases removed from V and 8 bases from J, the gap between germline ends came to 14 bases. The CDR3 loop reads CAISGVATEEAFF. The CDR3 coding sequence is TGTGCCATCAGTGGTGTGGCAACCGAGGAAGCTTTCTTT.

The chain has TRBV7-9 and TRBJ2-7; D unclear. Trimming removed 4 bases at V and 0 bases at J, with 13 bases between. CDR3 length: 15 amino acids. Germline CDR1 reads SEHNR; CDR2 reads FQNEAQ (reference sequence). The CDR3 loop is CASSSPKGISYEQYF. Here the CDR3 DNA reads TGTGCCAGCAGCTCCCCAAAGGGTATCTCCTACGAGCAGTACTTC.

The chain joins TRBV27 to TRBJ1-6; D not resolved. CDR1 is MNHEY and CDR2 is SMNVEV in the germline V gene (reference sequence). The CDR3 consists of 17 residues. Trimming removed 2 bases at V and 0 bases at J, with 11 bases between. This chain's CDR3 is CASSLKVYHSYNSPLHF. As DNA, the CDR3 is TGTGCCAGCAGTTTAAAGGTCTACCACTCCTATAATTCACCCCTCCACTTT.

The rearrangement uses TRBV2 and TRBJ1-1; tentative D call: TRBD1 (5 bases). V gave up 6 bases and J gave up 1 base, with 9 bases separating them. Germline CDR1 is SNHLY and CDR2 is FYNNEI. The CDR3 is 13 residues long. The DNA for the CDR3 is TGTGCCAGCAGATACACAGGGAACACTGAAGCTTTCTTT. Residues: CASRYTGNTEAFF.

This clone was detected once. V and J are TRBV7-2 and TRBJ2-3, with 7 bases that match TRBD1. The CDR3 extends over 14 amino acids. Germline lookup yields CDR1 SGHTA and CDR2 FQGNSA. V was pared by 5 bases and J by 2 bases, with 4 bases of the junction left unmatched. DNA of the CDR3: TGTGCCAGCAGCAAAGGGACAGCCACAGATACGCAGTATTTT. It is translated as CASSKGTATDTQYF. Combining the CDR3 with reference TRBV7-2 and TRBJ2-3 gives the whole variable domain GAGVSQSPSNKVTEKGKDVELRCDPISGHTALYWYRQSLGQGLEFLIYFQGNSAPDKSGLPSDRFSAERTGGSVSTLTIQRTQQEDSAVYLCASSKGTATDTQYFGPGTRLTVL.

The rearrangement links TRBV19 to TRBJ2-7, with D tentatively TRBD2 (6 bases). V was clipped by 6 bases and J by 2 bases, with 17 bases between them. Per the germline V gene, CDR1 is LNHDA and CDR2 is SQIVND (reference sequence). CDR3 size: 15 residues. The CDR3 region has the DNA TGTGCCAGTAGCCCCCCGGGGGTCGGTACCTACGAGCAGTACTTC. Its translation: CASSPPGVGTYEQYF.

This chain's CDR3 is CASSSGQGRRNEQFF. The CDR3 bases are TGCGCCAGCAGCTCGGGGCAGGGTAGAAGGAATGAGCAGTTCTTC. The J gene is TRBJ2-1, the V gene TRBV5-1, with D possibly being TRBD1 or TRBD2 (5 bases each). The length of the CDR3 is 15 residues. CDR1 SGHRS and CDR2 YFSETQ come from the germline V gene. The germline V and J ends were trimmed by 3 bases and 7 bases, with 17 bases remaining between them.

The CDR3 protein is CASKPGQGNYEQYF. CDR3 in DNA: TGTGCCAGCAAACCGGGACAGGGGAACTACGAGCAGTACTTC. The chain carries TRBV7-2 and TRBJ2-7; 10 bases agree with TRBD1. The CDR3 is made up of 14 amino acids. Germline V gene lookup returns CDR1 SGHTA and CDR2 FQGNSA. Losses at the gene ends were 7 bases for V and 3 bases for J; bases not matched to a gene: 6.

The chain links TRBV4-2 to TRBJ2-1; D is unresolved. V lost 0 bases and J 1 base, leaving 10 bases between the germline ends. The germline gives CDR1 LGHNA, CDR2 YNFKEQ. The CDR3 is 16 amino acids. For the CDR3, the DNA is TGTGCCAGCAGCCAAGACCCACGCGGATCCTACAATGAGCAGTTCTTC. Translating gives CASSQDPRGSYNEQFF.

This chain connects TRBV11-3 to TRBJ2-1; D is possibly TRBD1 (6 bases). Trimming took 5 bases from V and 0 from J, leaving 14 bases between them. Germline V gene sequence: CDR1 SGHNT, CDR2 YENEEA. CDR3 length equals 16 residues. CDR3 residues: CASSVRTGSSYNEQFF. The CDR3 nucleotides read TGTGCCAGCAGCGTCCGAACAGGGAGCTCCTACAATGAGCAGTTCTTC.

The CDR3 coding sequence is TGTGCCAGCAGCTTGTTGCAAGGCCAAGAGACCCAGTACTTC. It encodes CASSLLQGQETQYF. The chain links TRBV5-5 to TRBJ2-5; D is uncertain. Per the germline V gene, CDR1 is SGHKS and CDR2 is YYEKEE (reference sequence). The CDR3 has 14 amino acids. V was trimmed by 1 base and J by 1 base, leaving 8 bases between them.

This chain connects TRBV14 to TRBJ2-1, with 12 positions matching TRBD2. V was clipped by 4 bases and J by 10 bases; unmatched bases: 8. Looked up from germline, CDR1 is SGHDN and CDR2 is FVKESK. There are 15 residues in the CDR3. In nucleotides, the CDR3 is TGTGCCAGCAGCCTTCGGACTAGCGGGATCAGGGAGCAGTTCTTC. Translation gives CASSLRTSGIREQFF.

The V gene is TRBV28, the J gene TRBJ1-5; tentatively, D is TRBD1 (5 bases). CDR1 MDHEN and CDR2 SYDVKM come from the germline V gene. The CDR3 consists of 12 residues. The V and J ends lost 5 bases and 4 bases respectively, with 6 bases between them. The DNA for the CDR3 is TGTGCCAGCAGTGGGGGTAATCAGCCCCAGCATTTT. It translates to CASSGGNQPQHF.

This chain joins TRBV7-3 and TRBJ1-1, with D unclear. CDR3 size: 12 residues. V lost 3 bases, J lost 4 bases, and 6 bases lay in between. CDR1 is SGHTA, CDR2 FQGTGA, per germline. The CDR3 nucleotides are TGTGCCAGCAGCTTGTTCCGCACTGAAGCTTTCTTT. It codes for CASSLFRTEAFF.

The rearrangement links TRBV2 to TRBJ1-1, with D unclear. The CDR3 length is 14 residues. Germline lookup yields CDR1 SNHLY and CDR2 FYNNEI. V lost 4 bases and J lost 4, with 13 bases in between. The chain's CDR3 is CASSGEIRVTEAFF. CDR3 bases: TGTGCCAGCAGTGGCGAGATAAGGGTCACTGAAGCTTTCTTT.

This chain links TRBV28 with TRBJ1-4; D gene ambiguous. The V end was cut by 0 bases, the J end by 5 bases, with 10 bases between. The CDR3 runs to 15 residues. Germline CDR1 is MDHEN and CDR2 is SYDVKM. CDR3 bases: TGTGCCAGCAGTTTATGGGCCAGCCAAAATGAAAAACTGTTTTTT. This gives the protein CASSLWASQNEKLFF.

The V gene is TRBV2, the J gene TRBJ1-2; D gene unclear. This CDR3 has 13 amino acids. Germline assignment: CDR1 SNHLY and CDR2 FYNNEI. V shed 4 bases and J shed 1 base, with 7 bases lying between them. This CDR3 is CASSVEINYGYTF. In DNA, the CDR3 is TGTGCCAGCAGTGTGGAAATTAACTATGGCTACACCTTC.

CDR3 in amino acids: CASSQDYRGNYGYTF. CDR3 coding DNA: TGCGCCAGCAGCCAAGATTACAGGGGAAACTATGGCTACACCTTC. The chain combines TRBV4-3 with TRBJ1-2; 7 positions match TRBD1. V was pared by 0 bases and J by 2 bases, with 3 bases of the junction left unmatched. Looked up from germline, CDR1 is LGHNA and CDR2 is YSLEER. CDR3 length: 15 residues.

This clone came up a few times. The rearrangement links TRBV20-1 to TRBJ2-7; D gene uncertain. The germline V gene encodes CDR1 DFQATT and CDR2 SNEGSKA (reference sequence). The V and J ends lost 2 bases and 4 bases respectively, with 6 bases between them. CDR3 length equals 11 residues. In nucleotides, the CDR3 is TGCAGTGCTAGATTGGAGTACGAGCAGTACTTC. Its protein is CSARLEYEQYF.

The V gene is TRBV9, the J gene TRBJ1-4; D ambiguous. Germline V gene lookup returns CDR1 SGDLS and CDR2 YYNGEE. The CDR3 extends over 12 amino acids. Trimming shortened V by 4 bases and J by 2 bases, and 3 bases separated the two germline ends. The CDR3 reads CASSRTNEKLFF. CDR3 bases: TGTGCCAGCAGCCGTACTAATGAAAAACTGTTTTTT.

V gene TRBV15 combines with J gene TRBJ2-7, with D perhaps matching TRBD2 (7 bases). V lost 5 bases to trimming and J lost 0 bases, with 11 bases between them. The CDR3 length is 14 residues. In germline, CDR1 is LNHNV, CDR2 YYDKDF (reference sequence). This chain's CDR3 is CATSHGGPSYEQYF. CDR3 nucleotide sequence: TGTGCCACCAGCCACGGGGGGCCCTCCTACGAGCAGTACTTC.

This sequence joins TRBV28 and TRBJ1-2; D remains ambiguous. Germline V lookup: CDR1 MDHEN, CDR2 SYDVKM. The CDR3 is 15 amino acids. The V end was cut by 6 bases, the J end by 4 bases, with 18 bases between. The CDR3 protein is CASRHPTASIYGYTF. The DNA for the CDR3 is TGTGCCAGCAGACATCCGACGGCCTCGATCTATGGCTACACCTTC.

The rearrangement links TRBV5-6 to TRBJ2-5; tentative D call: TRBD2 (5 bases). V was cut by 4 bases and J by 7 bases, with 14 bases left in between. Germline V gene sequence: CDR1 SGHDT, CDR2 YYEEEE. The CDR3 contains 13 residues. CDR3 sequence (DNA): TGTGCCAGCAGCCTCGGACGGGAAGGGACCCAGTACTTC. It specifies CASSLGREGTQYF.

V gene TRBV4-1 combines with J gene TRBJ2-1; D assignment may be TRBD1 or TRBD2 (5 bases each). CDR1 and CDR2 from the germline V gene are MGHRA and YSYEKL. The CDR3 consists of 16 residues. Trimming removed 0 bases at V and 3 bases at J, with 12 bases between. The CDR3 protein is CASSQDLGVRYNEQFF. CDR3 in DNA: TGCGCCAGCAGCCAAGATTTGGGGGTCCGCTACAATGAGCAGTTCTTC.

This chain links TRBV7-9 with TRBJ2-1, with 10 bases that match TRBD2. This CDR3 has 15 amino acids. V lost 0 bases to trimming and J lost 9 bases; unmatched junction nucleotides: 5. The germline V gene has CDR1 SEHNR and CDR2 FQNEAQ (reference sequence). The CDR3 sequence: CASSLAASGRGEQFF. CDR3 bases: TGTGCCAGCAGCTTAGCGGCTAGCGGGAGAGGTGAGCAGTTCTTC.